This T cell receptor beta chain was found in a study of CXCR3-negative and CXCR3-positive naive CD8 T cells (dated by TCRdb to the late 2010s). The study in broad terms: In total, approximately 140 million TRB reads were obtained, or roughly 1.5 +/- 0.3 million reads per library. The diversity and physicochemical repertoire analyses included about a dozen donors pooled from two independent experiments. For the TRBV-TRBJ cluster analysis, the naive subsets came from about five donors, while the memory cells came from 3 donors.

Broad study findings and their caveats: Comparably high repertoire diversity was found in both naive subsets, whereas much lower repertoire diversity was found in memory CD8+ T cells. Similar TRBV-TRBJ usage was shown by naive CXCR3-negative and CXCR3-positive cells from the same donor, whereas distinct patterns were shown by memory cells. Because surface CD5, which is linked to self-reactivity in mice, was comparable between the naive subsets, TCR interaction strength was also inferred from the physicochemical properties of TRB CDR3s. Freshly isolated PBMCs were used for most assays because CXCR3 expression partially decreased after cryopreservation. Compared with CXCR3-negative naive cells, CXCR3-positive naive cells had TRB CDR3s with higher hydrophobicity (lower Kidera factor 4), lower energy, and higher strength and volume indices.

CDR3 length: 13 amino acids, cysteine to phenylalanine. Nucleotide data are not available. Sequencer: NextSeq 550. The Human TCR Profiling Kit (MiLaboratory) was used to make UMI-labeled 5' RACE TRB cDNA libraries. The full amount of extracted RNA was used for cDNA synthesis, and the full amount of resulting cDNA was used for PCR amplification. Libraries were prepared in parallel with an identical number of PCR cycles. For the original study's pipeline: With a requirement of at least two reads per UMI, MIGEC and MiXCR extracted about 50,000 +/- 10,000 unique UMI-labeled TRB cDNA molecules per library. Each library averaged 40,000 +/- 10,000 functional in-frame TRB CDR3 nucleotide clonotypes without stop codons. Diversity metrics, including normalized Shannon-Wiener and Chao1, were computed in VDJtools after downsampling to 5000 UMI-labeled TRB molecules per sample. VDJtools was used to calculate clonotype-size-weighted physicochemical properties of the central five CDR3 residues, namely interaction energy, strength, volume and Kidera factor 4. Following reprocessing of the reads by TCRdb, the data hold one row per CDR3 protein sequence and no DNA is available. The V and J calls come from TCRdb's annotation, not from the publication. The sample table gives roughly 3,100 distinct CDR3 sequences. 2.2% of the sample lies in the top ten.

Each CD8+ T cell subset was flow-sorted in triplicate, and some 310,000 cells per subset were placed directly into RLT lysis buffer. Naive CD8+ T cells were defined stringently as CD45RO-CCR7+CD27+CD95- to exclude memory contaminants. Standard density gradient centrifugation was used to isolate peripheral blood mononuclear cells from buffy coats. A FACSAria III was used to flow-sort naive CD8+ T cells into CXCR3-negative and CXCR3-positive populations. An RNeasy Mini Kit was used to extract total RNA from the sorted cells. No count is recorded, yet this clonotype rates as large (0.1 to 1%) from its frequency. Its antigen is currently not known.

The chain was built from TRBV21-1 and TRBJ2-3; TCRdb returns TRBD1, unconfirmable since there is no DNA. TRBV21-1 is a pseudogene locus. The source is a human donor in good health. Some clones in this sample may be carry-over from other donors' samples. Sequencing was performed on naive CXCR3- CD8+ T cells from blood. In the paper's terms, the cell subset or site label means: CD45RO-CCR7+CD27+CD95- naive CD8+ T cells lacking CXCR3 (TNR3-). The CDR3 protein is CASNPTGADTQYF.